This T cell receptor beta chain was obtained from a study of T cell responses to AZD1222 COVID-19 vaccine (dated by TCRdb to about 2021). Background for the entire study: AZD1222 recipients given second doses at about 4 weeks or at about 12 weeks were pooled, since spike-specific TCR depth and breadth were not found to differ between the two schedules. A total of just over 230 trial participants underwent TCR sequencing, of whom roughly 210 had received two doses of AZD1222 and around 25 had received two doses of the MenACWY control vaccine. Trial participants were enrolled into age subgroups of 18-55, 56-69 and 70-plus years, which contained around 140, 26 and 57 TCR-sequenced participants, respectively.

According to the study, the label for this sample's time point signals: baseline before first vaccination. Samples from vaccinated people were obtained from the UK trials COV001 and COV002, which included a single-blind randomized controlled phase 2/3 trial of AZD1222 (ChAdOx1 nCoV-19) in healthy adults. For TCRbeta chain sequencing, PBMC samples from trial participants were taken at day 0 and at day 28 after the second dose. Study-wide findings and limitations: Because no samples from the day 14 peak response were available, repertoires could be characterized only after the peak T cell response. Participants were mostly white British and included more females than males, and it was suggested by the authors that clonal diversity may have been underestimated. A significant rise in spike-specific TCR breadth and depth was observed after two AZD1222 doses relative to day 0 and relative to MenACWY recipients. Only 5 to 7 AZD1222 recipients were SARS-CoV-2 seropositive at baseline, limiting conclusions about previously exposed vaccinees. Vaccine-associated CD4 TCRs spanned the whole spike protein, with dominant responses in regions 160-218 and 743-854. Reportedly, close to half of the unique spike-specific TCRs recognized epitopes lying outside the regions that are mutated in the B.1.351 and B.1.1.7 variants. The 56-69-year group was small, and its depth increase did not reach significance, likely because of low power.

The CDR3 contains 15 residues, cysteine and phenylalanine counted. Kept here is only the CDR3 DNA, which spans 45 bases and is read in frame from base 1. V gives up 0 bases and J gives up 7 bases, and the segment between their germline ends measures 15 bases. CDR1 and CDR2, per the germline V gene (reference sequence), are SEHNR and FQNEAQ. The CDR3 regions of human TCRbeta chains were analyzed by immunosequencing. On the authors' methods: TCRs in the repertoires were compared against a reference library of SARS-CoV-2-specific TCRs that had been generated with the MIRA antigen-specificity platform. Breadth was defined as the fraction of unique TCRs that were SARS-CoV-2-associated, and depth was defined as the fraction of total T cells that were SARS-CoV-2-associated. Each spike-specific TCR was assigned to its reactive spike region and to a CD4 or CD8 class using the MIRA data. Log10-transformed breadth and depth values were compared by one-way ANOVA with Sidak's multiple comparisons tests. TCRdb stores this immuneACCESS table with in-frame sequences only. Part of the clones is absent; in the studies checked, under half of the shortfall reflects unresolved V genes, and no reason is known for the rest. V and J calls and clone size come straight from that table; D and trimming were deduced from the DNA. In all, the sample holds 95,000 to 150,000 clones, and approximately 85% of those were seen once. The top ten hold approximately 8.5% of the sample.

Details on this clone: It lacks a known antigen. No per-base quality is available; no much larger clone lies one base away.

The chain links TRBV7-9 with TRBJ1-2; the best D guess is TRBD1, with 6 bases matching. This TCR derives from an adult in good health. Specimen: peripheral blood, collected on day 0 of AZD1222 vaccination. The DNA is TGTGCCAGCAGCTTAGCGCACAGGGCTGAAAGTGGCTACACCTTC. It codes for CASSLAHRAESGYTF.